Sequencing of this TCR beta chain was carried out in a study of cytomegalovirus exposure and HLA in healthy donors. On this clone itself: The antigen is unknown. At the DNA level, this CDR3 is encoded by other sequences in the same sample as well.

It was with 60 Vbeta and 13 Jbeta primers that the PCR ran. Using immunoSEQ multiplex PCR, the repertoire was profiled, and TCRdb retains in-frame clones only, with some absent. The sample comprises 100,000 to 150,000 clones, about 73% of which are singletons, and about 2.6% rests with the top ten. Germline CDR1 is MNHNS and CDR2 is SASEGT. The CDR3 is 15 residues long. Losses at the gene ends were 0 bases for V and 6 bases for J; bases not matched to a gene: 6. Whole-study results and caveats: Later analysis associated a missense DCLRE1C variant with TCR beta V- and J-gene trimming. The classifier, whose performance was assessed in both the original and validation cohorts, reportedly diagnosed cytomegalovirus status with high specificity and sensitivity. Later analysis revealed greater clonal expansion in HLA-associated TCR beta chains than in equally common others. Later, TCR association rates were found to vary by HLA locus, highest for DRB1 and lowest for HLA-C.

Sequenced input: PBMCs. J is TRBJ1-2 and V is TRBV6-1; 8 bases line up with TRBD1. The source is a human donor in good health. This chain's CDR3 is CASSEARTGLDGYTF. Here the CDR3 DNA reads TGTGCCAGCAGTGAAGCGAGGACAGGGTTGGATGGCTACACCTTC.